The T cell receptor beta chain described here comes from a study of T-cell memory formation after mild COVID-19. Across the study: The TCR clusters were mostly specific to one donor.

The V gene lost 4 bases and the J gene lost 4 bases, with 7 bases spanning the gap. From germline, CDR1 is KGHSH and CDR2 LQKENI. The CDR3 spans 13 residues. Study-wide findings and caveats: Cross-reactive memory apparently joined, as some responding clones appeared in pre-infection memory. Clones shrinking between day 15 and 85 showed a balanced CD4/CD8 split, and those that grew later tilted toward CD4+. Contracting clones localized mainly to CM and EM when CD4+ and mainly to EMRA when CD8+.

Via MiXCR, TCRdb re-called the 5' RACE reads, giving one row per CDR3 protein. The sample holds some 300,000 distinct CDR3 sequences; roughly 19% are singletons and the top ten take about 21%. Worth noting for this clonotype: Antigen specificity is unknown.

The chain joins TRBV18 to TRBJ1-4; D gene uncertain. The sample was PBMCs or a T cell subset sorted from them (not recorded which). This receptor was identified in a man between 18 and 35 years old who had mild COVID-19 (a few samples of this study predate the infection). Cell type and time point are not known. The DNA for the CDR3 is TGTGCCAGCTCACAGCGGGATAATGAAAAACTGTTTTTT. Its protein is CASSQRDNEKLFF.